The 32 T cell receptor beta chains listed next were all sequenced from one sample in a study of immune cell composition in non-small cell lung cancer. Sequenced by immunoSEQ multiplex PCR; TCRdb stores in-frame clones only, minus some. Found here are about 4,900 clones, about 80% of them singletons; the top ten hold 20% to 25%. The specimen was lung tumor tissue. These receptors came from a human donor with non-small cell lung cancer.

This clone has only a few counts. The V gene is TRBV7-9, the J gene TRBJ2-4; D unclear. This CDR3 region has 14 residues. V was cut by 5 bases and J by 3 bases, with 11 bases left in between. Germline V gene lookup returns CDR1 SEHNR and CDR2 FQNEAQ (reference sequence). The CDR3 coding sequence is TGTGCCAGCAGCCATGACACTCTCAAAAACATTCAGTACTTC. Translation gives CASSHDTLKNIQYF.

This clone is labeled as large. V is TRBV2 and J is TRBJ2-2; D is uncertain. The CDR3 has 12 residues. Per the germline V gene, CDR1 is SNHLY and CDR2 is FYNNEI. V was clipped by 4 bases and J by 6 bases, with 6 bases between them. CDR3 protein: CASSVEPGELFF. The CDR3 DNA reads TGTGCCAGCAGTGTGGAGCCCGGGGAGCTGTTTTTT.

This clone showed up just a few times. The chain links TRBV19 to TRBJ2-1; D possibly corresponds to TRBD2 (5 bases). The V end lost 6 bases, the J end lost 8 bases, and 17 bases lay between the germline ends. CDR1 LNHDA and CDR2 SQIVND come from the germline V gene (reference sequence). There are 14 residues in the CDR3. The CDR3, as DNA: TGTGCCAGTAGCCGGGGAAGTGGCCGAGATGAGCAGTTCTTC. Its translation is CASSRGSGRDEQFF. The full variable domain, its missing parts supplied by reference TRBV19 and TRBJ2-1, is DGGITQSPKYLFRKEGQNVTLSCEQNLNHDAMYWYRQDPGQGLRLIYYSQIVNDFQKGDIAEGYSVSREKKESFPLTVTSAQKNPTAFYLCASSRGSGRDEQFFGPGTRLTVL.

This clone was observed a handful of times. The chain carries TRBV30 and TRBJ1-5, with 7 bases fitting TRBD1. V dropped 0 bases and J dropped 6; count of bases not matched to a gene: 14. The CDR3 sequence is 17 residues long. Germline CDR1 GTSNPN, CDR2 SVGIG (reference sequence). The CDR3 region has the DNA TGTGCCTGGAGTGTACGAGCCTTAAGGGCAGGGGGTCAGCCCCAGCATTTT. Translated: CAWSVRALRAGGQPQHF.

The chain couples TRBV18 to TRBJ1-1; D ambiguous. Trimming took 5 bases from V and 0 from J, leaving 13 bases between them. In germline, CDR1 is KGHSH, CDR2 LQKENI. The CDR3 length is 15 residues. The DNA for the CDR3 is TGTGCCAGCTCATCTATTACGGTGATGAACACTGAAGCTTTCTTT. As protein: CASSSITVMNTEAFF.

The rearrangement uses TRBV19 and TRBJ2-2, with D possibly TRBD1 on 7 matching bases. This CDR3 is built from 17 residues. Germline CDR1 reads LNHDA; CDR2 reads SQIVND (reference sequence). Deletions cut 5 bases from V and 3 bases from J, with 19 bases between. In DNA, the CDR3 is TGTGCCAGTAGTCGACAGGGAGGAGTTTTGGACACCGGGGAGCTGTTTTTT. This encodes CASSRQGGVLDTGELFF.

This chain links TRBV29-1 with TRBJ2-1; possibly TRBD1 for D (6 bases). Germline V gene sequence: CDR1 SQVTM, CDR2 ANQGSEA. Trimming cost V 2 bases and J 6 bases, with 8 bases left between them. The CDR3 is 12 amino acids. For the CDR3, the DNA is TGCAGCGTTGAAAAACAGGGCAATGAGCAGTTCTTC. Protein product: CSVEKQGNEQFF.

V gene TRBV18 combines with J gene TRBJ2-1, with 7 bases fitting TRBD1. The CDR3 covers 17 residues. CDR1 and CDR2 (germline): KGHSH, LQKENI. Losses at the gene ends were 0 bases for V and 1 base for J; bases not matched to a gene: 6. This CDR3 is CASSPPFGTASYNEQFF. DNA of the CDR3: TGTGCCAGCTCACCACCCTTCGGGACAGCATCCTACAATGAGCAGTTCTTC.

This chain links TRBV19 with TRBJ2-3; 7 nucleotides agree with TRBD2. Trimming at V came to 5 bases and at J to 5 bases, leaving 7 bases not matched to a gene. The germline gives CDR1 LNHDA, CDR2 SQIVND (reference sequence). The CDR3 length is 14 residues. The CDR3 region has the DNA TGTGCCAGTAGTCCCCCGGGGGGACTAGATACGCAGTATTTT. Translation: CASSPPGGLDTQYF.

The chain carries TRBV7-9 and TRBJ2-7; perhaps TRBD1 as D (5 bases). This CDR3 region has 16 residues. CDR1 and CDR2 (germline): SEHNR, FQNEAQ (reference sequence). V was cut by 1 base and J by 3 bases, with 16 bases left in between. CDR3 region: CASSLGVTGWVYEQYF. Here the CDR3 DNA reads TGTGCCAGCAGCTTAGGGGTTACAGGTTGGGTCTACGAGCAGTACTTC. Combining the CDR3 with reference TRBV7-9 and TRBJ2-7 gives the whole variable domain DTGVSQNPRHKITKRGQNVTFRCDPISEHNRLYWYRQTLGQGPEFLTYFQNEAQLEKSRLLSDRFSAERPKGSFSTLEIQRTEQGDSAMYLCASSLGVTGWVYEQYFGPGTRLTVT.

V and J are TRBV7-2 and TRBJ2-5; tentatively, D is TRBD2 (5 bases). The CDR3 is 16 residues long. The germline V gene has CDR1 SGHTA and CDR2 FQGNSA. V lost 1 base and J 4 bases, leaving 16 bases between the germline ends. The CDR3 protein is CASSLVSTSLGETQYF. In nucleotides, the CDR3 is TGTGCCAGCAGCTTAGTTAGTACTAGTCTTGGAGAGACCCAGTACTTC.

V is TRBV7-8 and J is TRBJ2-7; a weak D match, TRBD2 (6 bases). Trimming left V 6 bases short and J 3 bases short, with 15 bases between. Germline-derived CDR1 and CDR2 are SGHVS and FQNEAQ. This CDR3 spans 14 amino acids. This chain's CDR3 is CASSFGGGSYEQYF. The CDR3 DNA reads TGTGCCAGCAGTTTCGGGGGTGGCAGCTACGAGCAGTACTTC.

This sequence joins TRBV5-6 and TRBJ2-5; TRBD1 matches 10 bases. Trimming cost V 3 bases and J 5 bases; bases outside gene matches: 4. Germline values: CDR1 SGHDT, CDR2 YYEEEE. The CDR3 length is 14 residues. CDR3 region: CASSSTGGSETQYF. CDR3 bases: TGTGCCAGCAGCTCGACAGGGGGCAGCGAGACCCAGTACTTC.

This clone showed up just once. The rearrangement joins TRBV7-8 to TRBJ2-1; weak D call: TRBD1 (6 bases). The CDR3 contains 16 residues. V was shortened by 5 bases and J by 0 bases, with 14 bases between the two germline ends. Germline V gene data show CDR1 as SGHVS and CDR2 as FQNEAQ. Here the CDR3 reads CASSPRQVHSYNEQFF. The CDR3 DNA is TGTGCCAGCAGCCCTAGACAGGTCCACTCCTACAATGAGCAGTTCTTC.

Details on this clone: A junction boundary mismatches the germline segment, possibly from a read error. The chain carries TRBV7-8 and TRBJ2-7; 13 bases line up with TRBD2. CDR1 is SGHVS, CDR2 FQNEAQ, per germline. The CDR3 has 17 amino acids. The CDR3 loop reads CASSQAPTSGGFYEQYF. The CDR3 DNA reads as TGCGCCAGCAGCCAAGCCCCGACTAGCGGGGGGTTCTACGAGCAGTACTTC.

The V call is TRBV9, the J call TRBJ2-2; 8 bases line up with TRBD1. Germline trimming cut 0 bases from V and 6 bases from J; bases unmatched to any gene: 10. The germline V gene has CDR1 SGDLS and CDR2 YYNGEE. This CDR3 has 17 amino acids. CDR3 sequence (DNA): TGTGCCAGCAGCGTAGGCCCAGGACAGGGTGTTGCCGGGGAGCTGTTTTTT. This gives the protein CASSVGPGQGVAGELFF. The full variable domain, with the rest looked up from reference TRBV9 and TRBJ2-2, is DSGVTQTPKHLITATGQRVTLRCSPRSGDLSVYWYQQSLDQGLQFLIQYYNGEERAKGNILERFSAQQFPDLHSELNLSSLELGDSALYFCASSVGPGQGVAGELFFGEGSRLTVL.

The V call is TRBV7-2, the J call TRBJ2-1; 8 nucleotides align to TRBD2. Germline V gives CDR1 SGHTA, CDR2 FQGNSA. The CDR3 is made up of 14 amino acids. V dropped 1 base and J dropped 6; count of bases not matched to a gene: 2. Here the CDR3 DNA reads TGTGCCAGCAGCTTAGGGGGGACTAGCAATGAGCAGTTCTTC. It specifies CASSLGGTSNEQFF.

This clone has more than one count but fewer than ten. The chain's CDR3 is CAINPVPGNTIYF. The CDR3 nucleotides are TGTGCCATCAATCCGGTCCCTGGAAACACCATATATTTT. The chain joins TRBV10-3 to TRBJ1-3; D ambiguous. There are 13 residues in the CDR3. Germline V gene lookup returns CDR1 ENHRY and CDR2 SYGVKD. Between the trimmed V and J ends, which lost 7 bases and 2 bases, there was a span of 9 bases.

This clone was counted between two and nine times. V is TRBV6-5 and J is TRBJ1-2; 7 nucleotides align to TRBD1. V trimming: 6 bases; J trimming: 5 bases; junction bases outside the gene matches: 12. CDR1 is MNHEY, CDR2 SVGAGI, per germline. The CDR3 sequence is 15 residues long. CDR3 in amino acids: CASRVRRDSTYGYTF. CDR3 sequence (DNA): TGTGCCAGCAGGGTTAGAAGGGACAGTACATATGGCTACACCTTC.

This sequence joins TRBV2 and TRBJ1-5; the D gene is possibly TRBD1 (5 bases). Germline V CDR1 and CDR2: SNHLY, FYNNEI. V was cut by 6 bases and J by 4 bases, with 10 bases left in between. The CDR3 is 13 amino acids. This CDR3 is CASRDSRNQPQHF. DNA of the CDR3: TGTGCCAGCAGAGACAGCCGAAATCAGCCCCAGCATTTT.

The V gene is TRBV27, the J gene TRBJ2-5; 7 bases fit TRBD2. The CDR3 length is 18 residues. The germline V gene has CDR1 MNHEY and CDR2 SMNVEV (reference sequence). The V segment lost 5 bases and the J segment 5 bases; nucleotides outside the gene matches: 20. The CDR3 sequence: CASSKGRNSGLLSETQYF. CDR3 sequence (DNA): TGTGCCAGCAGTAAAGGACGTAATAGCGGGCTATTATCCGAGACCCAGTACTTC.

The V and J genes are TRBV4-1 and TRBJ2-1, with a weak D call TRBD1 (6 bases). Trimming left V 5 bases short and J 7 bases short, with 15 bases between. The CDR3 is 14 residues long. Germline CDR1 MGHRA, CDR2 YSYEKL. CDR3 amino acids: CASSDQQGWNEQFF. The CDR3 nucleotides are TGCGCCAGCAGCGACCAACAGGGTTGGAATGAGCAGTTCTTC.

The chain has TRBV28 and TRBJ1-2; D is perhaps TRBD1 (5 bases). Trimming left V 1 base short and J 3 bases short, with 18 bases between. Germline lookup yields CDR1 MDHEN and CDR2 SYDVKM. This CDR3 contains 17 residues. In DNA, the CDR3 is TGTGCCAGCAGTTTATTGCCCCTCTCGGGGGTAGACTATGGCTACACCTTC. This translates into CASSLLPLSGVDYGYTF.

The sample holds one count of this clone. This sequence joins TRBV7-8 and TRBJ2-4; 8 bases are shared with TRBD1. Trimming removed 4 bases from V and 2 bases from J; junction bases left unmatched: 7. This CDR3 contains 16 residues. Germline V lookup: CDR1 SGHVS, CDR2 FQNEAQ. The CDR3 coding sequence is TGTGCCAGCAGCTACTCGACAGGGGTCACCAAAAACATTCAGTACTTC. It codes for CASSYSTGVTKNIQYF.

The chain uses TRBV7-2 and TRBJ1-6; a possible D gene is TRBD1 (6 bases). The V end was cut by 5 bases, the J end by 11 bases, with 16 bases between. This CDR3 has 14 amino acids. CDR1 and CDR2 from the germline V gene are SGHTA and FQGNSA. CDR3 bases: TGTGCCAGCAGCCGGGACACCTTCGGAACACCCCTCCACTTT. This gives the protein CASSRDTFGTPLHF.

This sequence joins TRBV4-1 and TRBJ2-3; the D gene is possibly TRBD1 (6 bases). Germline CDR1 and CDR2: MGHRA and YSYEKL. Trimming left V 1 base short and J 6 bases short, with 14 bases between. There are 15 residues in the CDR3. The CDR3 DNA follows: TGCGCCAGCAGCCAAGCATTACAGGGTGAGGATACGCAGTATTTT. This codes for CASSQALQGEDTQYF.

The rearrangement links TRBV5-4 to TRBJ2-1; 14 bases line up with TRBD2. Looked up from germline, CDR1 is SGHNT and CDR2 is YYREEE (reference sequence). The CDR3 is 17 amino acids. V trimming: 0 bases; J trimming: 6 bases; junction bases outside the gene matches: 5. The CDR3 reads CASSLGGTSGGVNEQFF. CDR3 in DNA: TGTGCCAGCAGCTTGGGTGGGACTAGCGGGGGAGTCAATGAGCAGTTCTTC.

J is TRBJ2-2 and V is TRBV7-8; 9 bases fit TRBD2. Germline V CDR1 and CDR2: SGHVS, FQNEAQ. V trimming: 5 bases; J trimming: 6 bases; junction bases outside the gene matches: 10. The CDR3 loop spans 16 amino acids. Here the CDR3 DNA reads TGTGCCAGCAGCCCCGCTCCGCGGGGGGGGTCCGGGGAGCTGTTTTTT. Its protein is CASSPAPRGGSGELFF.

This clone was seen only a few times. The V and J genes are TRBV15 and TRBJ2-7, with D possibly being TRBD2 (6 bases). Germline-derived CDR1 and CDR2 are LNHNV and YYDKDF (reference sequence). The V end was cut by 0 bases, the J end by 3 bases, with 15 bases between. The CDR3 runs to 16 residues. CDR3 DNA sequence: TGTGCCACCAGCAGAGAAGGTGCGGGACCGAGCTACGAGCAGTACTTC. Protein product: CATSREGAGPSYEQYF.

This chain uses TRBV4-2 with TRBJ1-2; TRBD1 aligns across 12 bases. Trimming took 0 bases from V and 8 from J; bases not matched to a gene: 7. The germline gives CDR1 LGHNA, CDR2 YNFKEQ. The CDR3 loop spans 16 amino acids. The CDR3 is CASSQEWGQGAWGYTF. CDR3 bases: TGTGCCAGCAGCCAAGAGTGGGGACAGGGGGCTTGGGGCTACACCTTC.

The chain is built from TRBV7-9 and TRBJ2-1, with unresolved D. The CDR3 consists of 15 residues. The ends were cut back, 5 bases at V and 0 bases at J, with 11 bases in the middle. The germline V gene encodes CDR1 SEHNR and CDR2 FQNEAQ (reference sequence). CDR3 protein: CASSRTVSSYNEQFF. The CDR3, as DNA: TGTGCCAGCAGCCGCACGGTTAGCTCCTACAATGAGCAGTTCTTC.

This chain joins TRBV2 and TRBJ2-6; D may be TRBD1 (6 bases). Trimming shortened V by 2 bases and J by 2 bases, and 7 bases separated the two germline ends. CDR3 size: 15 residues. Germline CDR1 reads SNHLY; CDR2 reads FYNNEI. CDR3 in amino acids: CASSESGAGANVLTF. The CDR3 region has the DNA TGTGCCAGCAGTGAATCAGGGGCTGGGGCCAACGTCCTGACTTTC.